These 10 T cell receptor beta chains originate from one sample sequenced in a study of technical replicates of blood from several donors (dated by TCRdb to the late 2010s). The library was prepared using the immunoSEQ multiplex PCR assay. This immuneACCESS table, as held by TCRdb, lists in-frame sequences with V and J called but not all clones. Of the missing ones, under half trace to an unresolved V gene in checked studies; the others have no known cause. This sample lists about 88,000 clones; around 95% were detected once. The ten biggest clones cover 0.34% of the sample. The sequenced material came from T cells isolated from PBMCs. The source of these receptors is a human donor in good health.

The chain carries TRBV5-6 and TRBJ2-1; 14 bases map to TRBD2. Germline values: CDR1 SGHDT, CDR2 YYEEEE. This CDR3 has 16 amino acids. Trimming cost V 2 bases and J 7 bases; bases outside gene matches: 5. CDR3 loop: CASSFRLAGGPNEQFF. CDR3 DNA: TGTGCCAGCAGCTTCAGACTAGCGGGAGGGCCGAATGAGCAGTTCTTC.

Here the CDR3 DNA reads TGTGCCAGCAGCTTAAGTTCGTTTGAGACCCAGTACTTC. As protein: CASSLSSFETQYF. This rearrangement joins TRBV7-3 to TRBJ2-5; D call uncertain. V was shortened by 1 base and J by 5 bases, with 8 bases between the two germline ends. Looked up from germline, CDR1 is SGHTA and CDR2 is FQGTGA. This CDR3 comprises 13 residues.

The rearrangement uses TRBV25-1 and TRBJ1-1, with TRBD1 matching 12 bases. Germline CDR1 MGHDK, CDR2 SYGVNS. Trimming removed 6 bases from V and 4 bases from J; junction bases left unmatched: 9. This CDR3 comprises 16 residues. The DNA for the CDR3 is TGTGCCAGCAGGGGACAGGGGGCGAGTTTCTTCACTGAAGCTTTCTTT. As protein: CASRGQGASFFTEAFF.

V usage is TRBV2 and J usage is TRBJ1-4; D is possibly TRBD1 (5 bases). The CDR3 has 15 residues. V was clipped by 8 bases and J by 4 bases, with 17 bases between them. The germline V gene encodes CDR1 SNHLY and CDR2 FYNNEI. The CDR3 sequence is CASLRLDSSNEKLFF. The CDR3 nucleotides read TGTGCCAGCCTCAGGCTAGACAGCAGTAATGAAAAACTGTTTTTT.

The CDR3 nucleotides are TGTGCCAGCTCTCACGCTAGCGGGAGGGGTTACAATGAGCAGTTCTTC. Its translation: CASSHASGRGYNEQFF. The chain couples TRBV18 to TRBJ2-1; 12 bases line up with TRBD2. This CDR3 is built from 16 residues. Trimming at V came to 6 bases and at J to 4 bases, leaving 7 bases not matched to a gene. Germline V gene lookup returns CDR1 KGHSH and CDR2 LQKENI. Drawing the rest from reference TRBV18 and TRBJ2-1, the complete variable domain is NAGVMQNPRHLVRRRGQEARLRCSPMKGHSHVYWYRQLPEEGLKFMVYLQKENIIDESGMPKERFSAEFPKEGPSILRIQQVVRGDSAAYFCASSHASGRGYNEQFFGPGTRLTVL.

With regard to this clone: At one of its ends the junction is not consistent with the germline gene, which may arise from a read error. The V call is TRBV28, the J call TRBJ1-4, with TRBD1 matching over 8 bases. The CDR3 loop spans 15 amino acids. Germline-derived CDR1 and CDR2 are MDHEN and SYDVKM. The CDR3 loop reads CASSHGTGGIEKLLF. The CDR3 DNA sequence: TGTGCCAGCAGTCACGGGACAGGTGGGATTGAAAAACTGCTTTTT. Drawing the rest from reference TRBV28 and TRBJ1-4, the complete variable domain is DVKVTQSSRYLVKRTGEKVFLECVQDMDHENMFWYRQDPGLGLRLIYFSYDVKMKEKGDIPEGYSVSREKKERFSLILESASTNQTSMYLCASSHGTGGIEKLLFGSGTQLSVL.

The chain couples TRBV2 to TRBJ2-7; D remains ambiguous. V dropped 7 bases and J dropped 3 bases, with 10 bases sitting between them. The CDR3 length is 12 residues. Germline CDR1 reads SNHLY; CDR2 reads FYNNEI. The CDR3 here is CASIGPGYEQYF. The DNA for the CDR3 is TGTGCCAGCATTGGCCCGGGCTACGAGCAGTACTTC.

This sequence joins TRBV4-1 and TRBJ2-1; maybe TRBD1 (5 bases). Germline V gives CDR1 MGHRA, CDR2 YSYEKL. The V end lost 0 bases, the J end lost 7 bases, and 7 bases lay between the germline ends. The CDR3 is made up of 13 amino acids. The CDR3 sequence is CASSQEAGNEQFF. The CDR3 DNA sequence: TGCGCCAGCAGCCAAGAGGCAGGGAATGAGCAGTTCTTC.

This clone has more than one count but fewer than ten. The V call is TRBV6-1, the J call TRBJ1-1, with a tentative D call TRBD1 (5 bases). CDR3 size: 14 residues. Germline V gene lookup returns CDR1 MNHNS and CDR2 SASEGT. Trimming took 4 bases from V and 0 from J, leaving 9 bases between them. The CDR3 spells CASSAYRMNTEAFF. The CDR3 coding sequence is TGTGCCAGCAGTGCTTACAGGATGAACACTGAAGCTTTCTTT.

This clone was seen just once. This rearrangement joins TRBV28 to TRBJ1-1; 8 nucleotides match TRBD1. The J segment lost 1 base and the V segment lost 7 bases, leaving 11 bases of the junction unmatched. The CDR3 consists of 16 residues. The germline V gene has CDR1 MDHEN and CDR2 SYDVKM. CDR3 sequence reads: CASKPPRGRGNTEAFF. For the CDR3, the DNA is TGTGCCAGCAAACCCCCCAGGGGGCGCGGGAACACTGAAGCTTTCTTT.